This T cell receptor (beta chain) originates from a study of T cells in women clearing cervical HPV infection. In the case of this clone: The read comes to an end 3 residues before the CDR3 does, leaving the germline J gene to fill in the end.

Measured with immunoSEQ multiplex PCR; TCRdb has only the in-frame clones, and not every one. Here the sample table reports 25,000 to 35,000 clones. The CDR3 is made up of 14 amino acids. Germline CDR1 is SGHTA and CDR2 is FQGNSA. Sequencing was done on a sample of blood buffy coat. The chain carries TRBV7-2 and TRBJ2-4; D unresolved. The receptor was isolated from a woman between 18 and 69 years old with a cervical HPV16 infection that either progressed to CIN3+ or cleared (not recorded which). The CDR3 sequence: CASSLGRLGYGQYF. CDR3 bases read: TGTGCCAGCAGCTTAGGCCGCCTCGGGTATGGT.